This T cell receptor beta chain is drawn from a study of blood T cell repertoires in COVID-19. Sequenced by immunoSEQ multiplex PCR; TCRdb stores in-frame clones only, minus some. The table has 100,000 to 150,000 clones, about 85% seen once. Per germline, CDR1 MNHNY and CDR2 SVGAGI (reference sequence). This CDR3 is built from 13 residues. V lost 9 bases to trimming and J lost 6 bases; unmatched junction nucleotides: 6. The sequenced sample consisted of peripheral blood. The receptor was isolated from a woman of 80 years or more with acute or convalescent COVID-19. V and J are TRBV6-6 and TRBJ1-5; 9 bases are a match to TRBD1. Here the CDR3 reads CASDRGSGQPQHF. The CDR3 nucleotides are TGTGCCAGTGACAGGGGGTCTGGTCAGCCCCAGCATTTT.